A single sample gave rise to the 6 T cell receptor beta chains below, sequenced in a study of cytomegalovirus exposure and HLA in healthy donors. The primer mix had 60 Vbeta and 13 Jbeta primers. Sequencing was performed with immunoSEQ multiplex PCR; in TCRdb, only in-frame clones are kept and a portion is missing. The sample table sets out 40,000 to 65,000 clones. Input material: PBMCs. Receptors originate from a man between 40 and 49 years old in good health and CMV-seropositive.

The chain is built from TRBV9 and TRBJ1-2, with 10 bases that match TRBD1. This CDR3 has 14 residues. V gave up 7 bases and J gave up 7 bases; unmatched junction bases: 10. Germline V gene data show CDR1 as SGDLS and CDR2 as YYNGEE. DNA for the CDR3: TGTGCCAGCTCCCGAGACAGGGGGCAGGGTGGCTACACCTTC. Its protein product is CASSRDRGQGGYTF.

The chain uses TRBV4-3 and TRBJ2-1; a possible D gene is TRBD2 (7 bases). The CDR3 covers 13 residues. CDR1 is LGHNA and CDR2 is YSLEER in the germline V gene. Trimming left V 6 bases short and J 7 bases short, with 13 bases between. This chain's CDR3 is CASSGGAGNEQFF. The CDR3, as DNA: TGCGCCAGCAGTGGGGGGGCGGGTAATGAGCAGTTCTTC.

This chain joins TRBV30 and TRBJ2-7, with D possibly TRBD2 on 5 matching bases. This CDR3 has 13 residues. With 7 bases removed from V and 5 bases from J, the gap between germline ends came to 18 bases. Germline assignment: CDR1 GTSNPN and CDR2 SVGIG (reference sequence). The CDR3 loop is CASRGSQRDEQYF. CDR3 bases: TGTGCCTCACGGGGAAGTCAGCGCGACGAGCAGTACTTC.

The chain has TRBV27 and TRBJ2-1; 10 nucleotides agree with TRBD1. Trimming cost V 7 bases and J 7 bases; bases outside gene matches: 10. CDR1 is MNHEY, CDR2 SMNVEV, per germline (reference sequence). This CDR3 has 15 amino acids. The CDR3 loop reads CASIRDRGTKNEQFF. The CDR3 DNA reads as TGTGCCAGCATCCGGGACAGGGGAACTAAGAATGAGCAGTTCTTC.

CDR3 nucleotides: TGTGCCAGCAGTTACTCGACAGGCCGCTACGAGCAGTACTTC. It translates to CASSYSTGRYEQYF. The V and J genes are TRBV6-5 and TRBJ2-7; tentatively, D is TRBD1 (6 bases). The CDR3 extends over 14 amino acids. Trimming left V 0 bases short and J 3 bases short, with 9 bases between. Germline values: CDR1 MNHEY, CDR2 SVGAGI.

This chain joins TRBV5-1 and TRBJ2-1; TRBD2 is a possible D gene (6 bases). V dropped 0 bases and J dropped 4 bases, with 17 bases sitting between them. Germline assignment: CDR1 SGHRS and CDR2 YFSETQ. The CDR3 length is 17 residues. As DNA, the CDR3 is TGCGCCAGCAGCTTGGAAAGGTGGTCTAGCGAATACAATGAGCAGTTCTTC. Amino acids: CASSLERWSSEYNEQFF.